This TCR beta chain was observed in a study of blood T cell repertoires in COVID-19. In the study overall: Samples taken during acute and convalescent COVID-19 were collected in the United States, Italy and Spain. Sources were T cells, B-cell-depleted T cells, or PBMCs; the material itself was cDNA or gDNA.

In the authors' workflow: Amplifying reference gene primers gave estimates of nucleated cell counts. Profiled with immunoSEQ multiplex PCR; TCRdb holds only in-frame clones, not every one. D and trimming come from the DNA, and the V and J calls and clone size come from that table. This sample yields around 140,000 clones, of which about 70% are seen a single time; over 1.5% belongs to the top ten. Germline trimming cut 6 bases from V and 5 bases from J; bases unmatched to any gene: 11. From germline, CDR1 is SGDLS and CDR2 YYNGEE. The length of the CDR3 is 16 residues. The TCR originated in a woman in her seventies with acute or convalescent COVID-19. Specimen: peripheral blood. J is TRBJ2-7 and V is TRBV9; TRBD2 matches at 13 bases. Here the CDR3 DNA reads TGTGCCAGCACCCTTAGCGGACTAGCGGGAGTCGACGAGCAGTACTTC. Protein product: CASTLSGLAGVDEQYF.